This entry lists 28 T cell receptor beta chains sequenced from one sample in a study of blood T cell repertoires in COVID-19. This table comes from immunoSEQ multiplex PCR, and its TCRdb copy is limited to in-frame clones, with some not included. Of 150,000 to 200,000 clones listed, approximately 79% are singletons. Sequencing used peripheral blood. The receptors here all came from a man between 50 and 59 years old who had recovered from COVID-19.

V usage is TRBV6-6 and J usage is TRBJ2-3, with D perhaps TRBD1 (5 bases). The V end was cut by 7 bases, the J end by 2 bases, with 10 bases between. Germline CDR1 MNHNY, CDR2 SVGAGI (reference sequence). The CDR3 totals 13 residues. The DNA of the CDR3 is TGTGCCAGCAAAGACAGCAACACAGATACGCAGTATTTT. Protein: CASKDSNTDTQYF.

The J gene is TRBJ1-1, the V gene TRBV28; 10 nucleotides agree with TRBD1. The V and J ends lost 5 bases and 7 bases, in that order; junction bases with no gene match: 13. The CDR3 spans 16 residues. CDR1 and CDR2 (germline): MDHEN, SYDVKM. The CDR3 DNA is TGTGCCAGCAGTCTCGAAGCGACAGGGGGCGACGGTGAAGCTTTCTTT. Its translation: CASSLEATGGDGEAFF.

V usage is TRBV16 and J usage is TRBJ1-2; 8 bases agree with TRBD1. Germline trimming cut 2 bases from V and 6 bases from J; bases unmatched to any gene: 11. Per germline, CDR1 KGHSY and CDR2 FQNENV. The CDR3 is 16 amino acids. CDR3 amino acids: CASSQSSPTGDHGYTF. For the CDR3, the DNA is TGTGCCAGCAGCCAAAGCTCACCGACAGGGGATCATGGCTACACCTTC.

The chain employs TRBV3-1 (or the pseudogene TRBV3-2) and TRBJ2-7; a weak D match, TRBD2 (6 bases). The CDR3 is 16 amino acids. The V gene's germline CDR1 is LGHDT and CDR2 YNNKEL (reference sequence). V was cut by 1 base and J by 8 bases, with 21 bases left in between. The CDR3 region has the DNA TGTGCCAGCAGCCAAGCGGGAGCTCTAGTCGGCCGCAAGCAGTACTTC. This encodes CASSQAGALVGRKQYF.

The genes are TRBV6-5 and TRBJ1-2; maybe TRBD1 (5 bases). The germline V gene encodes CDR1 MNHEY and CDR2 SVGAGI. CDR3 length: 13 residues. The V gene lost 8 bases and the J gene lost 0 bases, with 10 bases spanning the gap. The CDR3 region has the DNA TGTGCCAGCGGGCAGGGCCCTAACTATGGCTACACCTTC. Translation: CASGQGPNYGYTF.

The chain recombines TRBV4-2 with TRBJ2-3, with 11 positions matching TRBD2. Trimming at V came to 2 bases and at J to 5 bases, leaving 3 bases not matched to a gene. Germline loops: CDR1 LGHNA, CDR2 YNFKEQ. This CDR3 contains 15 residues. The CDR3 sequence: CASSQTGTSGDTQYF. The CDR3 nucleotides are TGTGCCAGCAGCCAAACCGGGACTAGCGGAGATACGCAGTATTTT.

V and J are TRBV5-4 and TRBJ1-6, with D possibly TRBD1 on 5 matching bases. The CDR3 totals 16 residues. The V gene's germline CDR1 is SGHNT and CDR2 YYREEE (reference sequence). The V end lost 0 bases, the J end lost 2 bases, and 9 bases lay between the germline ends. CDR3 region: CASSLDQGAYNSPLHF. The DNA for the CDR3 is TGTGCCAGCAGCTTGGATCAGGGCGCCTATAATTCACCCCTCCACTTT.

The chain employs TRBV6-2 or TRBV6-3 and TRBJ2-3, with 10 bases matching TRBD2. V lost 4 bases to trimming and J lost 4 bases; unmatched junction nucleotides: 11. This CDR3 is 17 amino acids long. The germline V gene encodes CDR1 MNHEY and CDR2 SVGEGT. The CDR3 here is CASSSRYSGRSPDTQYF. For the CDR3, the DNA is TGTGCCAGCAGTTCAAGATATAGCGGGAGGTCCCCAGATACGCAGTATTTT.

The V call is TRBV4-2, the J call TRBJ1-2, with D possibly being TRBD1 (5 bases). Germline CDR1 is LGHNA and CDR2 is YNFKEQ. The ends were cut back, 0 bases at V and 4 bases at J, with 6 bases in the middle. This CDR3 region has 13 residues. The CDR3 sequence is CASSQDRVYGYTF. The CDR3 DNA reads TGTGCCAGCAGCCAAGACAGGGTCTATGGCTACACCTTC.

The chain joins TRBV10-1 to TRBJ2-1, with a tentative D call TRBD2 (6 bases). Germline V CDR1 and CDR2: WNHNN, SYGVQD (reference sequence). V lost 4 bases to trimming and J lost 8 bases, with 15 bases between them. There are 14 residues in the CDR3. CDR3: CASSGVGSIYEQFF. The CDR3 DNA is TGCGCCAGCAGTGGGGTCGGGAGTATCTATGAGCAGTTCTTC.

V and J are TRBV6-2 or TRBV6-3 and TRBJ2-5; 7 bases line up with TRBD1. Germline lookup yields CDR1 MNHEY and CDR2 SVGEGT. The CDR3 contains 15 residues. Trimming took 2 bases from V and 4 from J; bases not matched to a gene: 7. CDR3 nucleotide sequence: TGTGCCAGCAGTTACCGACAGGGCGACGGAGAGACCCAGTACTTC. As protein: CASSYRQGDGETQYF.

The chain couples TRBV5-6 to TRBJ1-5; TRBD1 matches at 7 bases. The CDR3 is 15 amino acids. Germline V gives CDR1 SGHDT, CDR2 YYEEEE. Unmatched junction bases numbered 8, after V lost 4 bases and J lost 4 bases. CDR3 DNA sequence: TGTGCCAGCAGCGAATACAGGGGTCCAAATCAGCCCCAGCATTTT. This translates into CASSEYRGPNQPQHF.

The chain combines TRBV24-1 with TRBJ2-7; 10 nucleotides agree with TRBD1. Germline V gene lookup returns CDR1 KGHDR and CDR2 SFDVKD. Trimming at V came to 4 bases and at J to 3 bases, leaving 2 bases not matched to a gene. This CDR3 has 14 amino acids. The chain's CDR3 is CATSEDRGYYEQYF. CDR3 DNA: TGTGCCACCAGTGAGGACAGGGGGTACTACGAGCAGTACTTC.

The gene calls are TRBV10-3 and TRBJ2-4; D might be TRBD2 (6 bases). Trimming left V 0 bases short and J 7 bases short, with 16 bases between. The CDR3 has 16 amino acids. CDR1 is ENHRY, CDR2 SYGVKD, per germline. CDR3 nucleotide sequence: TGTGCCATCAGTGAGTCTCGGGTATCGGGGGAGAACATTCAGTACTTC. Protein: CAISESRVSGENIQYF.

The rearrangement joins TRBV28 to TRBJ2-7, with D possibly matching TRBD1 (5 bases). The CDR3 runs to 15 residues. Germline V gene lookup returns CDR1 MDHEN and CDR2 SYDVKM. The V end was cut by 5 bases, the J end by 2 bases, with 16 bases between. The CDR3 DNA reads TGTGCCAGCAGTCCCTTAACAGGATACACCTACGAGCAGTACTTC. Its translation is CASSPLTGYTYEQYF.

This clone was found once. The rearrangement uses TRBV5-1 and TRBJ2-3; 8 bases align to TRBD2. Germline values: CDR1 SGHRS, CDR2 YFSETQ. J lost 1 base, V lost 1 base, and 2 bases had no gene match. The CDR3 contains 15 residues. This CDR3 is CASSLLTSGTDTQYF. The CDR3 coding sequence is TGCGCCAGCAGCTTGTTGACTAGCGGCACAGATACGCAGTATTTT.

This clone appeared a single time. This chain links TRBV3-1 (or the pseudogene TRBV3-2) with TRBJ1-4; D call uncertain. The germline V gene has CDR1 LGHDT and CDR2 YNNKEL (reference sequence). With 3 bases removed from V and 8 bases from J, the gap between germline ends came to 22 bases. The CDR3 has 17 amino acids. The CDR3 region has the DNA TGTGCCAGCAGCCAGGATACGGTGTCAGGAGGCGGGGAAAAACTGTTTTTT. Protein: CASSQDTVSGGGEKLFF.

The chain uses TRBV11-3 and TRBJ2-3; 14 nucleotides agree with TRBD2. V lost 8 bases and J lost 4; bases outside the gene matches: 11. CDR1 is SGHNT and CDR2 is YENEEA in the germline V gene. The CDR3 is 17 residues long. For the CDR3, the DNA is TGTGCCAGCCGACTAAAGGGACTAGCGGGAGATTCAGATACGCAGTATTTT. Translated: CASRLKGLAGDSDTQYF.

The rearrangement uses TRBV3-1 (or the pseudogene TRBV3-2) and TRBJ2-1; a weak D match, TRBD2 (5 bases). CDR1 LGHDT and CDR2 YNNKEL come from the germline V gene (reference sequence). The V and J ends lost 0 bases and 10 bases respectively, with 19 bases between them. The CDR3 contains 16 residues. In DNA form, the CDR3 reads TGTGCCAGCAGCCAAGATCTGGAGCCTGGCTGGAGGGAGCAGTTCTTC. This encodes CASSQDLEPGWREQFF.

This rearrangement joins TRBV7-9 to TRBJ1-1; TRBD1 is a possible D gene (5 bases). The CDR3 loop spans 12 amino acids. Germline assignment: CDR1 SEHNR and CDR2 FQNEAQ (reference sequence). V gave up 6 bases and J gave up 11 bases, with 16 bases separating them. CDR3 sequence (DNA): TGTGCCAGCAGACAAGGGGCTGGCGACGCTTTCTTT. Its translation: CASRQGAGDAFF.

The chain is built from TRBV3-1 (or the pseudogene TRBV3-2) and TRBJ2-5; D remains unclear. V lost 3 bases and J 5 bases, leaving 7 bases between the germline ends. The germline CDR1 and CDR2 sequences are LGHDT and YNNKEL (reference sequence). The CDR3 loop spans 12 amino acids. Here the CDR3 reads CASSHRKETQYF. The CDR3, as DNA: TGTGCCAGCAGCCACAGGAAGGAGACCCAGTACTTC.

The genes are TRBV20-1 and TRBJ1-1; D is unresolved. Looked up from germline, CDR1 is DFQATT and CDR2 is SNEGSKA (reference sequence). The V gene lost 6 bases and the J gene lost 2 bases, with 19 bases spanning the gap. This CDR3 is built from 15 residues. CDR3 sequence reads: CSASRRGRANTEAFF. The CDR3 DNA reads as TGCAGTGCAAGTAGGAGAGGGAGGGCAAACACTGAAGCTTTCTTT.

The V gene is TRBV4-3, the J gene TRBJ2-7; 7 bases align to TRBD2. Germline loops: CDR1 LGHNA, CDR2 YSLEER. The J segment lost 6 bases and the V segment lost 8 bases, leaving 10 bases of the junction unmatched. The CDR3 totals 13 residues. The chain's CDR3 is CASSLGLVGEQYF. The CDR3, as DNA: TGCGCCAGCTCCTTAGGACTAGTAGGCGAGCAGTACTTC.

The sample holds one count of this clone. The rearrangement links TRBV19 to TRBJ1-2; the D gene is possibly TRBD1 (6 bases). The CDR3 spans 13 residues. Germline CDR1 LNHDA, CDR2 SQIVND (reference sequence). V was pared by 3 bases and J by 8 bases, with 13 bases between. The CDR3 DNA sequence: TGTGCCAGTAGTATGGTTGGCAGGGGCGGCTACACCTTC. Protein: CASSMVGRGGYTF.

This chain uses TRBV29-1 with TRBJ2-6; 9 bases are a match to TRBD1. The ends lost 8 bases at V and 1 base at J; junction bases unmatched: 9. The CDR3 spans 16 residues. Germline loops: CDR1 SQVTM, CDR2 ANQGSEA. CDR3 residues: CSPSRDRESGANVLTF. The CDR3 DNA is TGCAGCCCGTCCCGGGACAGGGAATCTGGGGCCAACGTCCTGACTTTC.

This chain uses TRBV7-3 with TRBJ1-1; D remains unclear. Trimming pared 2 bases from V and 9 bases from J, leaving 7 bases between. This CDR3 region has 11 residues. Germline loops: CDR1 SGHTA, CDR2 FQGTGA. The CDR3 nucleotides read TGTGCCAGCAGCTTACGAGGAAAAGCTTTCTTT. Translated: CASSLRGKAFF.

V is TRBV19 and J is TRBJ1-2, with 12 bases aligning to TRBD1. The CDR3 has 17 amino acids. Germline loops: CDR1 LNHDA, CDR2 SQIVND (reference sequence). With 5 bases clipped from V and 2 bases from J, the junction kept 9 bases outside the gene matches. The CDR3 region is CASSEPGQGAENYGYTF. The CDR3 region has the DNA TGTGCCAGTAGTGAACCGGGACAGGGGGCGGAAAACTATGGCTACACCTTC.

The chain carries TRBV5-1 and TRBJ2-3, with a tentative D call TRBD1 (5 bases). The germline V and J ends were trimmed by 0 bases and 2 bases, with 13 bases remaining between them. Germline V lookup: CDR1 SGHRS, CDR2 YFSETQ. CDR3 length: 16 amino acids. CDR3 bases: TGCGCCAGCAGCTTGGTTGGCAGGGAACTCACAGATACGCAGTATTTT. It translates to CASSLVGRELTDTQYF.